The 10 T cell receptor beta chains below come from one sample, sequenced in a study of blood T cell repertoires in COVID-19. Profiled with immunoSEQ multiplex PCR; TCRdb holds only in-frame clones, not every one. The table has around 250,000 clones, approximately 82% seen once. Sequencing used peripheral blood. All receptors come from a man older than 75 with acute or convalescent COVID-19.

The V call is TRBV2, the J call TRBJ2-5, with 7 bases that match TRBD2. The V gene's germline CDR1 is SNHLY and CDR2 FYNNEI. The CDR3 runs to 14 residues. Trimming took 1 base from V and 1 from J; bases not matched to a gene: 0. CDR3 protein: CASSEGGGQETQYF. For the CDR3, the DNA is TGTGCCAGCAGTGAAGGCGGGGGCCAAGAGACCCAGTACTTC. Combining the CDR3 with reference TRBV2 and TRBJ2-5 gives the whole variable domain EPEVTQTPSHQVTQMGQEVILRCVPISNHLYFYWYRQILGQKVEFLVSFYNNEISEKSEIFDDQFSVERPDGSNFTLKIRSTKLEDSAMYFCASSEGGGQETQYFGPGTRLLVL.

The gene calls are TRBV9 and TRBJ2-1; D is unclear. Trimming cost V 10 bases and J 1 base, with 12 bases left between them. This CDR3 comprises 13 residues. Germline assignment: CDR1 SGDLS and CDR2 YYNGEE. CDR3 sequence reads: CAGARCSYNEQFF. The CDR3 region has the DNA TGTGCCGGCGCGCGGTGTTCCTACAATGAGCAGTTCTTC.

The V gene is TRBV2, the J gene TRBJ2-5; D is possibly TRBD2 (5 bases). The CDR3 has 15 residues. The germline V and J ends were trimmed by 5 bases and 4 bases, with 17 bases remaining between them. Per germline, CDR1 SNHLY and CDR2 FYNNEI. The CDR3 protein is CASSTPGIRAETQYF. CDR3 bases: TGTGCCAGCAGTACACCCGGGATTAGGGCAGAGACCCAGTACTTC.

The genes are TRBV24-1 and TRBJ2-1; 7 positions agree with TRBD2. The germline V gene has CDR1 KGHDR and CDR2 SFDVKD. The CDR3 is made up of 18 amino acids. Trimming cost V 3 bases and J 5 bases; bases outside gene matches: 15. The DNA of the CDR3 is TGTGCCACCAGTGATAGCACCGGGACTATCTATCTTCACAATGAGCAGTTCTTC. Translation: CATSDSTGTIYLHNEQFF.

The gene calls are TRBV5-1 and TRBJ1-5, with D possibly TRBD1 on 5 matching bases. The CDR3 consists of 15 residues. Germline CDR1 is SGHRS and CDR2 is YFSETQ. V gave up 4 bases and J gave up 5 bases, with 16 bases separating them. CDR3 DNA sequence: TGCGCCAGCAGCCAGGGAGGGGACTCGTATCAGCCCCAGCATTTT. It translates to CASSQGGDSYQPQHF.

The V call is TRBV18, the J call TRBJ1-2; 7 nucleotides line up with TRBD1. The CDR3 covers 15 residues. Trimming cost V 5 bases and J 2 bases; bases outside gene matches: 8. CDR1 and CDR2 (germline): KGHSH, LQKENI. The CDR3 protein is CASSRAGTVNYGYTF. CDR3 nucleotide sequence: TGTGCCAGCTCAAGAGCCGGGACAGTAAACTATGGCTACACCTTC.

V gene TRBV14 combines with J gene TRBJ1-2; 8 bases agree with TRBD1. V shed 4 bases, J shed 8 bases, and the junction held 3 bases outside the gene matches. The CDR3 runs to 12 residues. Germline CDR1 is SGHDN and CDR2 is FVKESK. CDR3 DNA: TGTGCCAGCAGCCCGGACAGGGTCGGCTACACCTTC. Encoded protein: CASSPDRVGYTF. Using reference TRBV14 and TRBJ1-2 for the parts outside the CDR3, the full variable domain is EAGVTQFPSHSVIEKGQTVTLRCDPISGHDNLYWYRRVMGKEIKFLLHFVKESKQDESGMPNNRFLAERTGGTYSTLKVQPAELEDSGVYFCASSPDRVGYTFGSGTRLTVV.

The table lists this clone with a count of one. This chain connects TRBV3-1 (or the pseudogene TRBV3-2) to TRBJ1-1; 8 nucleotides align to TRBD1. Trimming took 2 bases from V and 4 from J; bases not matched to a gene: 3. Germline V lookup: CDR1 LGHDT, CDR2 YNNKEL (reference sequence). The CDR3 spans 14 residues. CDR3 sequence (DNA): TGTGCCAGCAGCCAAACAGGGGGGACCACTGAAGCTTTCTTT. As protein: CASSQTGGTTEAFF.

This chain connects TRBV5-1 to TRBJ1-1, with D perhaps matching TRBD1 (5 bases). V was clipped by 0 bases and J by 1 base, with 10 bases between them. Germline assignment: CDR1 SGHRS and CDR2 YFSETQ. This CDR3 region has 15 residues. For the CDR3, the DNA is TGCGCCAGCAGCTTGGTTGGGGGGACGAACACTGAAGCTTTCTTT. Residues: CASSLVGGTNTEAFF. The full variable domain, rest sourced from reference TRBV5-1 and TRBJ1-1, is KAGVTQTPRYLIKTRGQQVTLSCSPISGHRSVSWYQQTPGQGLQFLFEYFSETQRNKGNFPGRFSGRQFSNSRSEMNVSTLELGDSALYLCASSLVGGTNTEAFFGQGTRLTVV.

The chain combines TRBV6-6 with TRBJ1-4; 7 bases line up with TRBD1. With 6 bases clipped from V and 3 bases from J, the junction kept 4 bases outside the gene matches. From germline, CDR1 is MNHNY and CDR2 SVGAGI (reference sequence). CDR3 length: 14 amino acids. The CDR3 nucleotides read TGTGCCAGCAGGGCCGGGACAGCTAATGAAAAACTGTTTTTT. Protein: CASRAGTANEKLFF.